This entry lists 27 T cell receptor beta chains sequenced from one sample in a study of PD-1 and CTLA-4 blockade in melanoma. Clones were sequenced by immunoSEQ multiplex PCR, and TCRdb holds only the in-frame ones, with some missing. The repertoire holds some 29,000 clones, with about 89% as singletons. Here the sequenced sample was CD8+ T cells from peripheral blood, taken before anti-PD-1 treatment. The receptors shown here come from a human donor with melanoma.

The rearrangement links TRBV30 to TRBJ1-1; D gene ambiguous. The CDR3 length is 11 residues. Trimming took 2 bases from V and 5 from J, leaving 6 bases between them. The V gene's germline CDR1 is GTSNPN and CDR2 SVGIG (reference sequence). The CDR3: CAWSLPTEAFF. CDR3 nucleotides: TGTGCCTGGAGTCTCCCGACTGAAGCTTTCTTT.

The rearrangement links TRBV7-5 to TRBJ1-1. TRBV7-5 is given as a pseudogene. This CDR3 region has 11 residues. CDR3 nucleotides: TGTGCCAGAAGCTTGGGGACTGAAGCTTTCTTT. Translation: CARSLGTEAFF.

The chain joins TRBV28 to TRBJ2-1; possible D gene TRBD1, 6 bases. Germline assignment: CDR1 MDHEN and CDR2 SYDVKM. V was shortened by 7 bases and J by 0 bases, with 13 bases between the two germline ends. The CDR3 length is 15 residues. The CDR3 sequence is CASTFSDSSYNEQFF. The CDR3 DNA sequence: TGTGCCAGCACTTTTTCGGACAGCTCCTACAATGAGCAGTTCTTC.

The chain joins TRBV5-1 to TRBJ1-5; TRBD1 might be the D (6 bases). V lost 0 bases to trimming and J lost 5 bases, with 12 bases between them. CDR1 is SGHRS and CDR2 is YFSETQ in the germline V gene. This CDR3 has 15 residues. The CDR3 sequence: CASSLDGGGYQPQHF. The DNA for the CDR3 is TGCGCCAGCAGCTTGGATGGGGGCGGCTATCAGCCCCAGCATTTT.

For the CDR3, the DNA is TGCGCCAGCAGCTTGCTTCCCGGTGAGCCCCAGCATTTT. As protein: CASSLLPGEPQHF. The V gene is TRBV5-1, the J gene TRBJ1-5; D not resolved. In germline, CDR1 is SGHRS, CDR2 YFSETQ. This CDR3 has 13 residues. The V gene lost 1 base and the J gene lost 8 bases, with 10 bases spanning the gap. Variable domain in full (rest from reference TRBV5-1 and TRBJ1-5): KAGVTQTPRYLIKTRGQQVTLSCSPISGHRSVSWYQQTPGQGLQFLFEYFSETQRNKGNFPGRFSGRQFSNSRSEMNVSTLELGDSALYLCASSLLPGEPQHFGDGTRLSIL.

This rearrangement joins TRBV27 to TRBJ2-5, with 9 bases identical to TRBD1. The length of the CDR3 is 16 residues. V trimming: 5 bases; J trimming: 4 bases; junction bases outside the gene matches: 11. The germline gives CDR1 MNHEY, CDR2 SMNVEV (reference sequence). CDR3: CASSPRTGARGETQYF. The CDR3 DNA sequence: TGTGCCAGCAGTCCACGGACAGGGGCCAGGGGAGAGACCCAGTACTTC.

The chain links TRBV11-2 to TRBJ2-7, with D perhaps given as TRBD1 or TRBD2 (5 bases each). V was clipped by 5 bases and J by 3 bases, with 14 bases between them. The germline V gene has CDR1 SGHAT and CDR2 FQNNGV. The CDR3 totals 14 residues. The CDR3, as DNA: TGTGCCAGCAGCGCCCGGGACGGCGGCTACGAGCAGTACTTC. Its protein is CASSARDGGYEQYF.

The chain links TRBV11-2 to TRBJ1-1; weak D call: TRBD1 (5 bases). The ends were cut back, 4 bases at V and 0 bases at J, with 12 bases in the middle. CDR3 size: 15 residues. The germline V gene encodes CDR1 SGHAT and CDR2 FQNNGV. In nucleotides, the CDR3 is TGTGCCAGCAGCTCTACGGGACGGTTGAACACTGAAGCTTTCTTT. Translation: CASSSTGRLNTEAFF. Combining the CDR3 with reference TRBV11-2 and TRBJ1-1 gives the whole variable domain EAGVAQSPRYKIIEKRQSVAFWCNPISGHATLYWYQQILGQGPKLLIQFQNNGVVDDSQLPKDRFSAERLKGVDSTLKIQPAKLEDSAVYLCASSSTGRLNTEAFFGQGTRLTVV.

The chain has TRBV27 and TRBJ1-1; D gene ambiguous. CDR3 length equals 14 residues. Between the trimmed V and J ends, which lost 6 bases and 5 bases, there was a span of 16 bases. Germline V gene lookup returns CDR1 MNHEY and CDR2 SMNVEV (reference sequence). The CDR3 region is CASSPRPSGTEAFF. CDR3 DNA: TGTGCCAGCAGCCCTAGACCTTCGGGGACTGAAGCTTTCTTT.

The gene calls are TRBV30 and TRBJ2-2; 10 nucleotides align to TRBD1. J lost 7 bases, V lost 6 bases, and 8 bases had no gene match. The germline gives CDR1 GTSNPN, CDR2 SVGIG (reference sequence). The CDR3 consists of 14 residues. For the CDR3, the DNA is TGTGCCTGCCCTTCGACAGGGGGCGTCGGGGAGCTGTTTTTT. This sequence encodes CACPSTGGVGELFF.

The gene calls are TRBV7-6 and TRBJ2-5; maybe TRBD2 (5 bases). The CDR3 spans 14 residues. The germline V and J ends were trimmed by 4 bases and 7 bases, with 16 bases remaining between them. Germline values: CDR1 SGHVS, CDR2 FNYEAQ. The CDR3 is CASSSDSVGSTQYF. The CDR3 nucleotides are TGTGCCAGCAGCTCGGACTCAGTCGGGTCGACCCAGTACTTC.

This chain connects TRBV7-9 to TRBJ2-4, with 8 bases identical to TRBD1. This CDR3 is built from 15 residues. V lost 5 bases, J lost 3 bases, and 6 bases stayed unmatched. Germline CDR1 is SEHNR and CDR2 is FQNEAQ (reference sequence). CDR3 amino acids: CASSPAGTGKNIQYF. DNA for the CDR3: TGTGCCAGCAGCCCCGCCGGGACAGGCAAAAACATTCAGTACTTC.

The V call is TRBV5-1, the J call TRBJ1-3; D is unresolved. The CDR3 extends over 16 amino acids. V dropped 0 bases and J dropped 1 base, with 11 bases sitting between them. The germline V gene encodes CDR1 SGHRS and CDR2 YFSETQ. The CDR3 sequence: CASSLEGPLSGNTIYF. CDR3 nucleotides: TGCGCCAGCAGCTTGGAGGGCCCCCTGTCTGGAAACACCATATATTTT. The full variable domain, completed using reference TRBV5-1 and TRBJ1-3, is KAGVTQTPRYLIKTRGQQVTLSCSPISGHRSVSWYQQTPGQGLQFLFEYFSETQRNKGNFPGRFSGRQFSNSRSEMNVSTLELGDSALYLCASSLEGPLSGNTIYFGEGSWLTVV.

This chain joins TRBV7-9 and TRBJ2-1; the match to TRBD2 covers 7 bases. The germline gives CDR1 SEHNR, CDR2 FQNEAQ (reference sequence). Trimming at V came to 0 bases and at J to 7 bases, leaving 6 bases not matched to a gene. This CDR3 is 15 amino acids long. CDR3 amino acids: CASSLAAGERNEQFF. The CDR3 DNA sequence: TGTGCCAGCAGCTTAGCGGCGGGAGAGAGGAATGAGCAGTTCTTC.

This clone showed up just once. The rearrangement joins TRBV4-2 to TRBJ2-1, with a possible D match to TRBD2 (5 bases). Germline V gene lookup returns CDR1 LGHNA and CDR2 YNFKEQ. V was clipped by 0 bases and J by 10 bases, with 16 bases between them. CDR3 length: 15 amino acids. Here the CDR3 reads CASSQEKRSLGEQFF. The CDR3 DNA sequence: TGTGCCAGCAGCCAAGAGAAGCGGAGTCTAGGGGAGCAGTTCTTC.

The CDR3 protein is CASSAGGGTDTQYF. DNA for the CDR3: TGCGCCAGCAGCGCGGGGGGTGGCACAGATACGCAGTATTTT. This chain uses TRBV5-1 with TRBJ2-3; 8 bases line up with TRBD2. CDR1 is SGHRS, CDR2 YFSETQ, per germline. CDR3 length: 14 amino acids. Trimming removed 4 bases from V and 1 base from J; junction bases left unmatched: 2.

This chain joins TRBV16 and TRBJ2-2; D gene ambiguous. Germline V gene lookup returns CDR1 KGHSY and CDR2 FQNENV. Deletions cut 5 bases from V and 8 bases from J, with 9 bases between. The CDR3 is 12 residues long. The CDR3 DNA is TGTGCCAGCAGCTTCGCCAAAGGGGAGCTGTTTTTT. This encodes CASSFAKGELFF. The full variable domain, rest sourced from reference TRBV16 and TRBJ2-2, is GEEVAQTPKHLVRGEGQKAKLYCAPIKGHSYVFWYQQVLKNEFKFLISFQNENVFDETGMPKERFSAKCLPNSPCSLEIQATKLEDSAVYFCASSFAKGELFFGEGSRLTVL.

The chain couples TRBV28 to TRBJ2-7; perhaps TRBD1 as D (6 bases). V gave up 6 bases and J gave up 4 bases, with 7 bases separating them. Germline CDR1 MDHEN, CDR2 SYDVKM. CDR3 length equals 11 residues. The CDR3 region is CASSQGYEQYF. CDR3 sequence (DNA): TGTGCCAGCAGCCAGGGGTACGAGCAGTACTTC.

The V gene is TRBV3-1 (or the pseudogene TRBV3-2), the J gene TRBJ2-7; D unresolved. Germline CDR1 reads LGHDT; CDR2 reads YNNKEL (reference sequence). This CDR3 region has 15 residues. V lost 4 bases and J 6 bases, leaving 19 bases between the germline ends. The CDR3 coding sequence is TGTGCCAGCAGCCCTAAACGAGACCGACCTCTCGAGCAGTACTTC. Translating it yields CASSPKRDRPLEQYF.

The CDR3 nucleotides read TGCGCCAGCAGCTTGGATCGACAGGGAGATGTTGGGACTGAAGCTTTCTTT. Its protein is CASSLDRQGDVGTEAFF. The V and J genes are TRBV5-1 and TRBJ1-1; 7 positions agree with TRBD1. CDR1 is SGHRS and CDR2 is YFSETQ in the germline V gene. The ends lost 0 bases at V and 5 bases at J; junction bases unmatched: 13. CDR3 size: 17 residues.

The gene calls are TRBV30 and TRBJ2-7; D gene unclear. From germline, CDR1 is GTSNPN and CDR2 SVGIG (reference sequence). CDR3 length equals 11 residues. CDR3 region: CAYAESDEQYF. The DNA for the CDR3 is TGTGCATACGCAGAGTCGGACGAGCAGTACTTC.

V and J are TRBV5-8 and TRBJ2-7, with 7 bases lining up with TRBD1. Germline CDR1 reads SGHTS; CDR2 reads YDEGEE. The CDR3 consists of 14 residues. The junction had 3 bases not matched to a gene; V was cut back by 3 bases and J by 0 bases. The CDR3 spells CASSWTGSSYEQYF. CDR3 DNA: TGTGCCAGCAGCTGGACAGGTAGCTCCTACGAGCAGTACTTC.

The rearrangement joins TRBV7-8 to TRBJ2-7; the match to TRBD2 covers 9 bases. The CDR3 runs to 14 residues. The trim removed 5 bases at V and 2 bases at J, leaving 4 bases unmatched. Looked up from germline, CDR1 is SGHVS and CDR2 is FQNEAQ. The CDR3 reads CASSTSGQTYEQYF. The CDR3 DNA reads TGTGCCAGCAGCACTAGCGGGCAAACCTACGAGCAGTACTTC.

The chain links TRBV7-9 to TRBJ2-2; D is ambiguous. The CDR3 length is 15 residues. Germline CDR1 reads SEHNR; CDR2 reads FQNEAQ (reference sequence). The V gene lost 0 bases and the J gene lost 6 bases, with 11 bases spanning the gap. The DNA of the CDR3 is TGTGCCAGCAGCTTAGCTGGCCCTTGGGCCGGGGAGCTGTTTTTT. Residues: CASSLAGPWAGELFF.

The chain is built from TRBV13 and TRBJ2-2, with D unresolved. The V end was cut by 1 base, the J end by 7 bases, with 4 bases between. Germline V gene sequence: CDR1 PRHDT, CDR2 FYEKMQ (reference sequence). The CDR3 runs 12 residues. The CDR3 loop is CASSLEGGELFF. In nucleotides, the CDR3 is TGTGCCAGCAGCTTAGAGGGCGGGGAGCTGTTTTTT.

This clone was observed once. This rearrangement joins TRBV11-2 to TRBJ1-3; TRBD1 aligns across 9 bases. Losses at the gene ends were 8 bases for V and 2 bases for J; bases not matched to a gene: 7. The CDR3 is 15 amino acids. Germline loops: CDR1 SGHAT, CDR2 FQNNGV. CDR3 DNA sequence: TGTGCCAGCGGATCACAGGGGGCACCTGGAAACACCATATATTTT. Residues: CASGSQGAPGNTIYF.

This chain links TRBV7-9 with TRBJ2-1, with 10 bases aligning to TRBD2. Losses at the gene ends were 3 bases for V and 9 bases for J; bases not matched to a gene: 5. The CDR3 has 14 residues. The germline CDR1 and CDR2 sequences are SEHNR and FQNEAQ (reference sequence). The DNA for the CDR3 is TGTGCCAGCAGCTTGCTAGCGGGAGAGGGTGAGCAGTTCTTC. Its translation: CASSLLAGEGEQFF.